The rows below give T cell receptor beta chains drawn from one sample of a study of T cell responses to AZD1222 COVID-19 vaccine. The table came from immunoSEQ multiplex PCR; TCRdb's copy has only in-frame clones and leaves some out. The sample records approximately 150,000 clones, 85% to 95% being singletons. Source: peripheral blood, taken on day 0 of AZD1222 vaccination. Every receptor here comes from an adult in good health. Each CDR3 is given with its conserved first and last residue. Fields, in order: D gene, J gene, V gene, clone size, CDR3 protein, CDR3 DNA. A D gene is named only where the DNA matches it firmly. The size of a clone is reported for some rows only, either as once, few or many, or as a class for expanded clones.

TRBD2 | TRBJ2-1 | TRBV6-2/TRBV6-3 | once | CASSWTSGLYEQFF | TGTGCCAGCAGCTGGACTAGCGGCCTCTATGAGCAGTTCTTC
TRBD1 | TRBJ2-6 | TRBV6-2/TRBV6-3 | NA | CASSYSAGQGSGANVLTF | TGTGCCAGCAGTTACTCTGCGGGACAGGGCTCTGGGGCCAACGTCCTGACTTTC
NA | TRBJ2-5 | TRBV5-6 | NA | CASSLRETQYF | TGTGCCAGCAGCTTGAGGGAGACCCAGTACTTC
NA | TRBJ1-1 | TRBV6-5 | NA | CASSFEGNTEAFF | TGTGCCAGCAGTTTTGAGGGGAACACTGAAGCTTTCTTT
TRBD1 | TRBJ1-3 | TRBV7-9 | NA | CASRGQGLSGNTIYF | TGTGCCAGCAGAGGACAGGGACTCTCTGGAAACACCATATATTTT
NA | TRBJ1-1 | TRBV6-5 | once | CASSYKLGSLAEAFF | TGTGCCAGCAGTTACAAGTTAGGGTCTCTGGCGGAAGCTTTCTTT
NA | TRBJ1-2 | TRBV5-1 | NA | CASGPEGGTKGYTF | TGCGCCAGCGGACCGGAGGGGGGGACGAAGGGCTACACCTTC
NA | TRBJ1-6 | TRBV6-5 | once | CASSYYGADNSPLHF | TGTGCCAGCAGTTACTATGGGGCCGATAATTCACCCCTCCACTTT
NA | TRBJ2-7 | TRBV11-3 | NA | CASSDTARGGRVYEQYF | TGTGCCAGCAGCGACACCGCACGAGGCGGGCGAGTCTACGAGCAGTACTTC
TRBD2 | TRBJ2-1 | TRBV5-1 | NA | CASSLGGGRQSYRYEQFF | TGCGCCAGCAGCTTGGGGGGCGGGAGGCAGTCTTATCGTTATGAGCAGTTCTTC